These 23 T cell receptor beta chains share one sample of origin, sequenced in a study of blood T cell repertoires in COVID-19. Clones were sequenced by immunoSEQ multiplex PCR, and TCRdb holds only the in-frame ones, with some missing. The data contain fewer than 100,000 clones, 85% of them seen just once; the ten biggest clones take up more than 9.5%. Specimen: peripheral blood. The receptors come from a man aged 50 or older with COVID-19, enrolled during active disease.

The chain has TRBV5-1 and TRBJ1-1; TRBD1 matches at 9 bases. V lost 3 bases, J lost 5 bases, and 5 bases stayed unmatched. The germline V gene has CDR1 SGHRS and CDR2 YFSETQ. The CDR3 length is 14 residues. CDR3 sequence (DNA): TGCGCCAGCAGCTCGGCGACAGGGGGGACTGAAGCTTTCTTT. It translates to CASSSATGGTEAFF.

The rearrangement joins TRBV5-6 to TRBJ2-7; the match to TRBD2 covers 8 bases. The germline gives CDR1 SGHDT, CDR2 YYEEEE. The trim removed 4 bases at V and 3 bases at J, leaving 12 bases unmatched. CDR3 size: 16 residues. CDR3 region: CASSRPASGFYYEQYF. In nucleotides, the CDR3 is TGTGCCAGCAGCCGACCGGCTAGCGGGTTCTACTACGAGCAGTACTTC.

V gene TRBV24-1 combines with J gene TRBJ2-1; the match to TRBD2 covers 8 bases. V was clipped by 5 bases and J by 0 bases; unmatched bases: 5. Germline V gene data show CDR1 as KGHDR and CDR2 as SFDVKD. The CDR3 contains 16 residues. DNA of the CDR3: TGTGCCACCAGTGGAATAGCGGGGAGCTCCTACAATGAGCAGTTCTTC. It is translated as CATSGIAGSSYNEQFF.

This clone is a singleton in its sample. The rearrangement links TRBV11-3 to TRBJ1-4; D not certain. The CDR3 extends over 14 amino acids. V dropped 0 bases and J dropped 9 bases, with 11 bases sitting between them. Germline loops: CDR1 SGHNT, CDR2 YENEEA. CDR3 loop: CASSLDRPRKKLFF. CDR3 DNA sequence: TGTGCCAGCAGCTTAGATCGACCGAGGAAAAAACTGTTTTTT.

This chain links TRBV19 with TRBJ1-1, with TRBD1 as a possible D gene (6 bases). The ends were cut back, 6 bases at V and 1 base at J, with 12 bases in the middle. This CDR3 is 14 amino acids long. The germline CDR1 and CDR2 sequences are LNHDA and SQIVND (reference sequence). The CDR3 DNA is TGTGCCAGTAGCCAGGGGTGGACGAACACTGAAGCTTTCTTT. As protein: CASSQGWTNTEAFF. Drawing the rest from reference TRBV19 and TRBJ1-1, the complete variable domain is DGGITQSPKYLFRKEGQNVTLSCEQNLNHDAMYWYRQDPGQGLRLIYYSQIVNDFQKGDIAEGYSVSREKKESFPLTVTSAQKNPTAFYLCASSQGWTNTEAFFGQGTRLTVV.

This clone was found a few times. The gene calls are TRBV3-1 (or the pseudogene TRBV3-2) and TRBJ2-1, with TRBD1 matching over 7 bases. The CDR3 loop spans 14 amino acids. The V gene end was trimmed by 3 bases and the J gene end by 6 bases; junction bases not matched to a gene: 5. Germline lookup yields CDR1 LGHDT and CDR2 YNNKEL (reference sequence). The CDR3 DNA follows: TGTGCCAGCAGCCAGACAGGGTTGGGCAATGAGCAGTTCTTC. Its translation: CASSQTGLGNEQFF.

The CDR3 loop reads CASSLATAYEQYF. The CDR3 DNA sequence: TGTGCCAGCAGCTTGGCGACAGCTTACGAGCAGTACTTC. V gene TRBV5-6 combines with J gene TRBJ2-7; D possibly corresponds to TRBD1 (5 bases). Germline V CDR1 and CDR2: SGHDT, YYEEEE. V lost 0 bases and J lost 4, with 8 bases in between. The CDR3 is 13 amino acids.

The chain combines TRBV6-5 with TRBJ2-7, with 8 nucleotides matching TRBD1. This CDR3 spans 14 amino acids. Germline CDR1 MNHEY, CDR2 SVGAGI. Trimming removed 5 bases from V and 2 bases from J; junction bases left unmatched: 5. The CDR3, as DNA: TGTGCCAGCAGTCGACAGGGGCTCACCTACGAGCAGTACTTC. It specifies CASSRQGLTYEQYF.

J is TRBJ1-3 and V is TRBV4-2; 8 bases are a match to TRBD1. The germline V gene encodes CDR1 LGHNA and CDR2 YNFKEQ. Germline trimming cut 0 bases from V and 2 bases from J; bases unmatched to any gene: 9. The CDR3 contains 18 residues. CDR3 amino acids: CASSQERGQGPTGNTIYF. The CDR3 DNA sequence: TGTGCCAGCAGCCAAGAAAGAGGACAGGGACCCACTGGAAACACCATATATTTT.

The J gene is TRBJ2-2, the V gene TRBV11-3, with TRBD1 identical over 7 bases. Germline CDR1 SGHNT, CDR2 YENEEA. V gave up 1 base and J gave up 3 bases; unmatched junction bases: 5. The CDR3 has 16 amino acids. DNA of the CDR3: TGTGCCAGCAGCTTAGGTGGGACAGACCACACCGGGGAGCTGTTTTTT. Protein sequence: CASSLGGTDHTGELFF.

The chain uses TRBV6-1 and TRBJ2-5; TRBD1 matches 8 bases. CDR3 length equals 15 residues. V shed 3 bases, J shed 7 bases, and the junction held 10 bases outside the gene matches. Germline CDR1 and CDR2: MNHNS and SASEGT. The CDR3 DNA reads TGTGCCAGCAGTGAGAGTGCGGGACAGGCTTGGACCCAGTACTTC. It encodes CASSESAGQAWTQYF.

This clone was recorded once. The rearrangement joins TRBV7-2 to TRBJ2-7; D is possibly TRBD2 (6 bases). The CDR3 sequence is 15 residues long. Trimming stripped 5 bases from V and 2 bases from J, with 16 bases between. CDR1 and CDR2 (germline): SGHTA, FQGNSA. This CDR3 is CASSIDWRATYEQYF. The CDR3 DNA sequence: TGTGCCAGCAGCATTGACTGGAGGGCCACCTACGAGCAGTACTTC.

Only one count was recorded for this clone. The CDR3 DNA sequence: TGTGCCAGCCCCAGGTGGGCGCGTGCTTTCTTT. Translation: CASPRWARAFF. The chain joins TRBV7-3 to TRBJ1-1; D is unclear. Trimming removed 8 bases from V and 11 bases from J, with 15 bases in between. Germline-derived CDR1 and CDR2 are SGHTA and FQGTGA. CDR3 length: 11 amino acids.

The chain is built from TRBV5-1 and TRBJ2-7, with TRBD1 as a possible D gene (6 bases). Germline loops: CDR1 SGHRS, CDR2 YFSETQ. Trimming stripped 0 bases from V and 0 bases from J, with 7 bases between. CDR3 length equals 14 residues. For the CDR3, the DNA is TGCGCCAGCAGCTTGGAAGGGGGCTCCTACGAGCAGTACTTC. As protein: CASSLEGGSYEQYF.

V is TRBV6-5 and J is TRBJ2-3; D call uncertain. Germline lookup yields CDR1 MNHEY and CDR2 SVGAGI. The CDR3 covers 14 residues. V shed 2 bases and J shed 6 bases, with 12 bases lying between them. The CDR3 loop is CASSYRQPGDTQYF. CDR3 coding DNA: TGTGCCAGCAGTTACAGGCAGCCCGGGGATACGCAGTATTTT.

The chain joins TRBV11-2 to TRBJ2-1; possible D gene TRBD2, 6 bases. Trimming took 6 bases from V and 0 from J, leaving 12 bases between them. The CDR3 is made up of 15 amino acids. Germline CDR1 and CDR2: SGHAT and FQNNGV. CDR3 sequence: CASSMGGSSYNEQFF. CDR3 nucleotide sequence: TGTGCCAGCAGTATGGGGGGAAGCTCCTACAATGAGCAGTTCTTC.

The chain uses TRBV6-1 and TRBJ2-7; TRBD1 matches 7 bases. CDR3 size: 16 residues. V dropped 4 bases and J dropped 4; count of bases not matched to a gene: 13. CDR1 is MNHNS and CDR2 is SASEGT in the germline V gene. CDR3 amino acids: CASSVGSGTAAYEQYF. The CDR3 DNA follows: TGTGCCAGCAGTGTCGGGTCCGGGACAGCAGCTTACGAGCAGTACTTC.

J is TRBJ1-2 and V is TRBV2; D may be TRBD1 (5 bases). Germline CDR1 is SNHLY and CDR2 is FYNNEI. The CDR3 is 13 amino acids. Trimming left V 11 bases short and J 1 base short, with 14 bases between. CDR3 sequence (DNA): TGTGCCGGCACCAGGGCGATTAACTATGGCTACACCTTC. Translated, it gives CAGTRAINYGYTF.

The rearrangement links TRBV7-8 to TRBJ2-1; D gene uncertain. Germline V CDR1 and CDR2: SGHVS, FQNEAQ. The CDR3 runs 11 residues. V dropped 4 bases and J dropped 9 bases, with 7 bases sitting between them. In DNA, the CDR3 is TGTGCCAGCAGCTACTCCCGTGAGCAGTTCTTC. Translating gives CASSYSREQFF.

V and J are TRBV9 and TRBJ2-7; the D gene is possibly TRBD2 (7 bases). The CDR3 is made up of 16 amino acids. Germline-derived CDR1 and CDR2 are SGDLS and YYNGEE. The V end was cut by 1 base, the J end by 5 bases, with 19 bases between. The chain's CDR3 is CASSVRGGQALHEQYF. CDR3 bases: TGTGCCAGCAGCGTAAGGGGGGGGCAGGCGCTCCACGAGCAGTACTTC.

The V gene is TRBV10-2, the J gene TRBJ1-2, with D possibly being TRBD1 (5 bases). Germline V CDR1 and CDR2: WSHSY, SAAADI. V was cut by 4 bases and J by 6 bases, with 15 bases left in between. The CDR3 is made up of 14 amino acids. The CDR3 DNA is TGCGCCAGCAGTGCCTCGGCCAGGGCGGATGGCTACACCTTC. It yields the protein CASSASARADGYTF.

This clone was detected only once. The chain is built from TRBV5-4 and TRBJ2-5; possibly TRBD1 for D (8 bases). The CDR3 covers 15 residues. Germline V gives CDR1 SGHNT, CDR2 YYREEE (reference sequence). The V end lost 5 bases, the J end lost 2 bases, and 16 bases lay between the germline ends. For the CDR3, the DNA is TGTGCCAGCAGTTACGGACAGGGAGGGCAAGAGACCCAGTACTTC. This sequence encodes CASSYGQGGQETQYF.

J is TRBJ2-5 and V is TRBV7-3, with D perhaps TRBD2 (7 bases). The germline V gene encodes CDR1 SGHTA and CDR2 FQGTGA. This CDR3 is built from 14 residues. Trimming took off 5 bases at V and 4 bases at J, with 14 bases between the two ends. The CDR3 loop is CASSPTGGSETQYF. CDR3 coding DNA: TGTGCCAGCAGCCCAACGGGGGGCTCAGAGACCCAGTACTTC.